The 18 T cell receptor beta chains presented below share a single source sample, sequenced in a study of shared clonotypes between healthy human individuals. Naive CD8 cells comprised CD45RO-negative, CCR7-positively selected cells, excluding terminally differentiated effector memory CD45RA+ cells. Profiled with immunoSEQ multiplex PCR; TCRdb holds only in-frame clones, not every one. The repertoire holds some 740,000 clones, with 85% to 95% as singletons. The material sequenced was naive CD8+ T cells sorted from blood. The source is a man younger than 45 in good health.

The V gene is TRBV28, the J gene TRBJ2-7; TRBD2 is a possible D gene (6 bases). CDR1 is MDHEN and CDR2 is SYDVKM in the germline V gene. This CDR3 has 15 amino acids. V lost 10 bases and J lost 4, with 23 bases in between. In DNA, the CDR3 is TGTGCCACCCAGAACGGGGACTCGAACTTTTACGAGCAGTACTTC. Protein: CATQNGDSNFYEQYF. Variable domain in full (rest from reference TRBV28 and TRBJ2-7): DVKVTQSSRYLVKRTGEKVFLECVQDMDHENMFWYRQDPGLGLRLIYFSYDVKMKEKGDIPEGYSVSREKKERFSLILESASTNQTSMYLCATQNGDSNFYEQYFGPGTRLTVT.

This chain uses TRBV6-1 with TRBJ2-7; TRBD1 agrees at 8 bases. The CDR3 has 14 residues. V lost 7 bases and J lost 0; bases outside the gene matches: 5. Germline CDR1 MNHNS, CDR2 SASEGT. The CDR3 bases are TGTGCCAGCATGCTACAGGGGGTCTCCTACGAGCAGTACTTC. Translated, it gives CASMLQGVSYEQYF.

The gene calls are TRBV5-1 and TRBJ2-1; D remains ambiguous. This CDR3 is built from 17 residues. Deletions cut 3 bases from V and 5 bases from J, with 21 bases between. CDR1 and CDR2 (germline): SGHRS, YFSETQ. The CDR3 DNA sequence: TGCGCCAGCAGCTCTTCCTTCGTCGAAAGTACGAACAATGAGCAGTTCTTC. Translation gives CASSSSFVESTNNEQFF.

The gene calls are TRBV14 and TRBJ1-1; 9 nucleotides match TRBD1. The junction had 7 bases not matched to a gene; V was cut back by 4 bases and J by 4 bases. The germline V gene encodes CDR1 SGHDN and CDR2 FVKESK. This CDR3 has 15 amino acids. The CDR3 sequence is CASSLFNRGPTEAFF. CDR3 bases: TGTGCCAGCAGCCTTTTCAACAGGGGGCCCACTGAAGCTTTCTTT.

Details on this clone: The same CDR3 can be traced to other DNA sequences in this sample. The rearrangement links TRBV27 to TRBJ2-1; no clear D. CDR1 and CDR2 from the germline V gene are MNHEY and SMNVEV (reference sequence). The CDR3 sequence is 11 residues long. Trimming removed 8 bases at V and 7 bases at J, with 9 bases between. This chain's CDR3 is CASSTGNEQFF. The CDR3 DNA reads TGTGCCAGCTCAACCGGGAATGAGCAGTTCTTC.

The chain has TRBV10-2 and TRBJ2-2, with D perhaps matching TRBD1 (6 bases). Trimming removed 2 bases at V and 4 bases at J, with 14 bases between. The CDR3 contains 16 residues. Germline V gives CDR1 WSHSY, CDR2 SAAADI. The CDR3 nucleotides read TGCGCCAGCAGTGAGACAGGGAAAGAGGGCACCGGGGAGCTGTTTTTT. Its translation is CASSETGKEGTGELFF.

As for this clone: A read error is the likely source, as a far larger clone sits one nucleotide away. The genes are TRBV11-2 and TRBJ1-1, with D uncertain. V was pared by 4 bases and J by 1 base, with 4 bases between. There are 12 residues in the CDR3. CDR1 is SGHAT, CDR2 FQNNGV, per germline. This chain's CDR3 is CASSYQNTEAFF. CDR3 nucleotides: TGTGCCAGCAGCTATCAGAACACTGAAGCTTTCTTT.

This rearrangement joins TRBV6-6 to TRBJ1-3; no clear D. Germline lookup yields CDR1 MNHNY and CDR2 SVGAGI (reference sequence). This CDR3 has 16 amino acids. Trimming took 0 bases from V and 0 from J, leaving 9 bases between them. The CDR3 DNA reads TGTGCCAGCAGTTACTCGGTCGAGACCTCTGGAAACACCATATATTTT. It is translated as CASSYSVETSGNTIYF.

The J gene is TRBJ2-3, the V gene TRBV7-9; 10 nucleotides line up with TRBD2. The CDR3 runs to 18 residues. Per the germline V gene, CDR1 is SEHNR and CDR2 is FQNEAQ (reference sequence). Trimming took 5 bases from V and 2 from J; bases not matched to a gene: 13. The CDR3 reads CASSPPLPLAGYTDTQYF. As DNA, the CDR3 is TGTGCCAGCAGCCCGCCCCTCCCACTAGCGGGGTACACAGATACGCAGTATTTT.

J is TRBJ2-2 and V is TRBV27, with 10 bases aligning to TRBD2. This CDR3 region has 15 residues. J gave up 7 bases and V 6 bases, and 8 bases lay outside the gene matches. Germline V gives CDR1 MNHEY, CDR2 SMNVEV (reference sequence). Written as DNA, the CDR3 is TGTGCCAGCAGCCAAGCGGGAGGGCTTGACGGGGAGCTGTTTTTT. Translated: CASSQAGGLDGELFF.

The chain joins TRBV10-3 to TRBJ1-2; no clear D gene. CDR3 length equals 14 residues. CDR1 and CDR2 from the germline V gene are ENHRY and SYGVKD. V was clipped by 2 bases and J by 5 bases, with 12 bases between them. CDR3 loop: CAISEVPGVYGYTF. The CDR3 DNA sequence: TGTGCCATCAGTGAGGTACCGGGAGTTTATGGCTACACCTTC.

This clone appeared a single time. The V call is TRBV28, the J call TRBJ1-4; TRBD1 aligns across 7 bases. Trimming cost V 4 bases and J 6 bases; bases outside gene matches: 8. This CDR3 is 15 amino acids long. Germline V CDR1 and CDR2: MDHEN, SYDVKM. This CDR3 reads CASSSDRLGDEKLFF. DNA of the CDR3: TGTGCCAGCAGTTCGGACAGGCTTGGGGATGAAAAACTGTTTTTT.

This clone was recorded a few times. The genes are TRBV4-1 and TRBJ1-5; no clear D gene. The germline V and J ends were trimmed by 2 bases and 7 bases, with 9 bases remaining between them. Germline assignment: CDR1 MGHRA and CDR2 YSYEKL. The CDR3 consists of 13 residues. The CDR3 protein is CASSQTLSQPQHF. In nucleotides, the CDR3 is TGCGCCAGCAGCCAAACCCTATCCCAGCCCCAGCATTTT.

The CDR3 is CAWDQLAFSTDTQYF. In DNA form, the CDR3 reads TGTGCCTGGGACCAACTAGCGTTTAGCACAGATACGCAGTATTTT. The V gene is TRBV30, the J gene TRBJ2-3; 7 bases align to TRBD2. CDR3 length: 15 residues. The J segment lost 0 bases and the V segment lost 5 bases, leaving 8 bases of the junction unmatched. Germline assignment: CDR1 GTSNPN and CDR2 SVGIG (reference sequence).

This chain's CDR3 is CASSLYQTAQETQYF. The CDR3, as DNA: TGTGCCAGCAGTTTATATCAAACCGCCCAAGAGACCCAGTACTTC. The J gene is TRBJ2-5, the V gene TRBV27; D not resolved. V lost 1 base and J lost 1, with 10 bases in between. The CDR3 spans 15 residues. CDR1 MNHEY and CDR2 SMNVEV come from the germline V gene (reference sequence).

This chain's CDR3 is CASRPTLPFGQPQHF. CDR3 nucleotide sequence: TGTGCCAGCAGGCCAACACTGCCTTTTGGCCAGCCCCAGCATTTT. The gene calls are TRBV28 and TRBJ1-5; no clear D. Germline lookup yields CDR1 MDHEN and CDR2 SYDVKM. Trimming pared 6 bases from V and 7 bases from J, leaving 19 bases between. There are 15 residues in the CDR3.

There are a few counts of this clone. This chain links TRBV9 with TRBJ2-7; 9 positions agree with TRBD2. The CDR3 consists of 16 residues. CDR1 is SGDLS, CDR2 YYNGEE, per germline. V was pared by 0 bases and J by 5 bases, with 9 bases of the junction left unmatched. The CDR3 DNA follows: TGTGCCAGCAGCGTAGGAGCGGGAGGTGGGTTCGACGAGCAGTACTTC. Its translation is CASSVGAGGGFDEQYF. Together with reference TRBV9 and TRBJ2-7, the CDR3 gives the full variable domain: DSGVTQTPKHLITATGQRVTLRCSPRSGDLSVYWYQQSLDQGLQFLIQYYNGEERAKGNILERFSAQQFPDLHSELNLSSLELGDSALYFCASSVGAGGGFDEQYFGPGTRLTVT.

This chain connects TRBV13 to TRBJ2-2; 14 nucleotides align to TRBD2. The CDR3 is made up of 18 amino acids. CDR1 and CDR2 from the germline V gene are PRHDT and FYEKMQ (reference sequence). J was trimmed by 6 bases and V by 5 bases; bases with no gene match: 11. CDR3 sequence (DNA): TGTGCCAGCAGCCCACCGCCGGGACTAGCGGGAGAGTCCGGGGAGCTGTTTTTT. Translation: CASSPPPGLAGESGELFF.